The sequence of this T cell receptor beta chain was determined in a study of cytomegalovirus exposure and HLA in healthy donors. It was with 60 Vbeta and 13 Jbeta primers that the PCR ran. TCRdb's copy holds only in-frame clones and misses some; the assay was immunoSEQ multiplex PCR. The data contain roughly 190,000 clones, around 86% of them singletons. Comments on this clone: Its antigen is not known.

Notes on the study in general: CMV antigen specificity of a few CMV-associated chains was confirmed in vitro.

The germline V gene has CDR1 LNHDA and CDR2 SQIVND (reference sequence). This CDR3 has 16 amino acids. V lost 5 bases, J lost 1 base, and 17 bases lay in between. While unrecorded immune exposures were likely, the donors were nominally healthy when sampled. This clonotype was obtained from a man aged 30-40 years in good health and CMV-seronegative. Input material: PBMCs. V is TRBV19 and J is TRBJ1-1; D possibly corresponds to TRBD1 (6 bases). CDR3 residues: CASSHRRQVKNTEAFF. CDR3 nucleotides: TGTGCCAGTAGTCACCGTAGACAGGTTAAGAACACTGAAGCTTTCTTT.